The clone carrying this T cell receptor (beta chain) occurred a few times. What it binds is unknown. One junction end does not reproduce the germline sequence, and a read error may be involved. In germline, CDR1 is SQVTM, CDR2 ANQGSEA. This CDR3 has 14 residues. The record originates from a study of tumor and adjacent non-tumor tissue in lung cancer. Study-wide points: Tumor repertoires had a smaller top 100 clone share than normal lung.

RNA was extracted from bulk tissue without any cell sorting. Distant lung tissue was collected more than 3 cm away from the tumor edge. The library came from three nested PCR rounds adapted from ARM-PCR protocols. MiXCR was run by TCRdb on the multiplex PCR reads, yielding one entry per CDR3 protein. The sample gives roughly 82,000 distinct CDR3 sequences, 75% to 85% of which show up once; 20% to 25% is in the top ten. This TCR was recovered from a woman between 50 and 59 years old with non-small cell lung cancer. The sequenced sample consisted of distant non-tumor lung tissue. The chain carries TRBV29-1 and TRBJ2-7; 10 bases are shared with TRBD2. The CDR3 loop reads CSLISGRAIHEQYF. DNA of the CDR3: TGCAGTCTCATCAGCGGGAGGGCAATCCACGAGCAATACTTC.